A single sample is the source of the 26 T cell receptor beta chains below, sequenced in a study of tissue T cells after allogeneic stem cell transplantation. Assay: immunoSEQ multiplex PCR; the TCRdb copy retains only in-frame clones and omits some. The sample holds over 5,500 clones; 40% to 60% are singletons and the top ten take around 36%. The time point was: mouse harvest day 14 after allogeneic transplant. Tail vein injection delivered 10^7 T-cell-depleted bone marrow cells and 10^6 splenic CD5+ T cells. The material sequenced was gut tissue. Receptors originate from a female BALB/c mouse given C57BL/6 T cells with graft-versus-host disease after an allogeneic hematopoietic cell transplant.

By sample share, this clone is medium-sized. The genes are named according to mouse. Sequencing ends 1 residue short of the CDR3 end; the germline J gene provides the rest. Within the sample, other DNA sequences also encode this same CDR3. The chain employs TRBV26 and TRBJ1-3; TRBD1 matches at 8 bases. Per germline, CDR1 KGHPV and CDR2 FQNQEV (reference sequence). J gave up 3 bases and V 4 bases, and 2 bases lay outside the gene matches. The CDR3 is 14 amino acids. The CDR3 is CASSPDRGGNTLYF. The CDR3 DNA, read in part, is TGTGCCAGCAGTCCAGACAGGGGTGGAAATACGCTCTAT. Supplemented by reference TRBV26 and TRBJ1-3, the full variable domain reads NSKVIQTPRYLVKGQGQKAKMRCIPEKGHPVVFWYQQNKNNEFKFLINFQNQEVLQQIDMTEKRFSAECPSNSPCSLEIQSSEAGDSALYLCASSPDRGGNTLYFGEGSRLIVV.

The count of this clone is one. These gene names are mouse names. The CDR3 end lies 1 residue beyond the end of the read and is filled in from the germline J gene. This rearrangement joins TRBV12-2 to TRBJ2-5, with 10 bases identical to TRBD2. The trim removed 0 bases at V and 4 bases at J, leaving 3 bases unmatched. Germline CDR1 reads SGHLS; CDR2 reads HYDKME. The CDR3 extends over 15 amino acids. CDR3 DNA, as far as it was read: TGTGCCAGCTCTCTCGAACTGGGGGGGAAAGACACCCAGTAC. Protein sequence: CASSLELGGKDTQY. Given in full, the CDR3 is CASSLELGGKDTQYF.

In the case of this clone: Mouse gene names and germline throughout. The read falls 1 residue short of the CDR3 end, and the missing part is taken from the germline J gene. The chain carries TRBV13-3 and TRBJ2-7, with D possibly being TRBD2 (5 bases). Per the germline V gene, CDR1 is NNHDY and CDR2 is SYVADS. Trimming removed 0 bases at V and 0 bases at J, with 7 bases between. CDR3 length: 14 amino acids. CDR3: CASSDAGSSYEQYF. The covered CDR3 bases are TGTGCCAGCAGTGATGCTGGGAGCTCCTATGAACAGTAC.

This clone has just a few counts. Gene names refer to mouse genes. The read finishes 1 residue shy of the CDR3 end, and the germline J gene is used to complete it. V and J are TRBV26 and TRBJ1-2, with D hard to call. The germline V gene has CDR1 KGHPV and CDR2 FQNQEV (reference sequence). Trimming cost V 2 bases and J 0 bases, with 4 bases left between them. The CDR3 contains 13 residues. The sequenced part of the CDR3 DNA is TGTGCCAGCAGTCTGACTCCAAACTCCGACTACACC. Translation gives CASSLTPNSDYT. The whole CDR3 protein is CASSLTPNSDYTF.

Remarks on this clone: The gene names here belong to mouse. The missing CDR3 end, 1 residue past where the read stops, is filled in from the germline J gene. The chain has TRBV3 and TRBJ2-4, with 9 nucleotides matching TRBD2. V shed 1 base and J 6 bases; nucleotides not matched to a gene: 5. The CDR3 covers 15 residues. CDR1 is SNHLY, CDR2 FYNGKV, per germline (reference sequence). This chain's CDR3 is CASSLVWGGVNTLYF. Incomplete CDR3 DNA: TGTGCCAGCAGCTTAGTCTGGGGGGGAGTTAACACCTTGTAC. The full variable domain, completed using reference TRBV3 and TRBJ2-4, is GPKVLQIPSHQIIDMGQMVTLNCDPVSNHLYFYWYKQILGQQMEFLVNFYNGKVMEKSKLFKDQFSVERPDGSYFTLKIQPTALEDSAVYFCASSLVWGGVNTLYFGAGTRLSVL.

Concerning this clone: Its ends do not fully match the called genes, so a read error is possible. Gene names follow the mouse nomenclature. The missing CDR3 end, 1 residue past where the read stops, is filled in from the germline J gene. The identical CDR3 is also encoded by other nucleotide sequences in the sample. The rearrangement uses TRBV17 and TRBJ2-3, with 7 bases fitting TRBD2. The CDR3 contains 15 residues. Germline V gene lookup returns CDR1 MNHDT and CDR2 YYDKIL. Incomplete CDR3 DNA: TGTGCCAGCAGTTCGACTGGGACTAGTGCAGAAACGCTGTAT. Translation gives CASSSTGTSAETLY. The complete CDR3 reads CASSSTGTSAETLYF.

Notes on this clone: Germline and genes here are mouse. The read stops 1 residue short of the end of the CDR3; the missing end is completed from the germline J gene. This chain joins TRBV23 and TRBJ2-3. From germline, CDR1 is KGHTA and CDR2 FQNQQP. This CDR3 contains 15 residues. The CDR3 DNA, read in part, is TGCTCCAGCAGTCAATGGGGGTCTAGTGCAGAAACGCTGTAT. It codes for CSSSQWGSSAETLY. The CDR3 in its entirety is CSSSQWGSSAETLYF.

In regard to this clone: Mouse germline and gene names are used. The sequence runs out 1 residue before the end of the CDR3; the remainder is reconstructed from the germline J gene. The chain links TRBV19 to TRBJ2-2; D call uncertain. Trimming pared 5 bases from V and 0 bases from J, leaving 8 bases between. Germline assignment: CDR1 FNHDT and CDR2 SITEND (reference sequence). CDR3 length: 14 amino acids. The sequenced part of the CDR3 DNA is TGTGCCAGCAGCCCCTCAGCAAACACCGGGCAGCTCTAC. Its protein is CASSPSANTGQLY. The whole CDR3 sequence reads CASSPSANTGQLYF. Combining the CDR3 with reference TRBV19 and TRBJ2-2 gives the whole variable domain GGIITQTPKFLIGQEGQKLTLKCQQNFNHDTMYWYRQDSGKGLRLIYYSITENDLQKGDLSEGYDASREKKSSFSLTVTSAQKNEMAVFLCASSPSANTGQLYFGEGSKLTVL.

In its sample, this clone was seen a few times. Genes here carry mouse names. The read halts 1 residue ahead of the CDR3 end, with the missing end drawn from the germline J gene. This sample includes further DNA sequences coding for the same CDR3. The V call is TRBV26, the J call TRBJ2-7, with D possibly matching TRBD1 (6 bases). The V gene's germline CDR1 is KGHPV and CDR2 FQNQEV (reference sequence). The CDR3 sequence is 12 residues long. V was trimmed by 6 bases and J by 4 bases, leaving 10 bases between them. The covered CDR3 bases are TGTGCCAGCAGCCGGACAGTTTATGAACAGTAC. Protein: CASSRTVYEQY. The CDR3 reads in full as CASSRTVYEQYF.

Worth noting for this clone: Gene names denote mouse genes. Read coverage stops 1 residue before the CDR3 terminus; the germline J gene supplies the remainder. Distinct nucleotide sequences in the sample also encode this CDR3. The chain recombines TRBV5 with TRBJ1-3, with 9 positions matching TRBD1. Per germline, CDR1 LGHNA and CDR2 YNLKQL (reference sequence). With V trimmed by 1 base and J by 4 bases, 2 bases remained unmatched. The CDR3 is made up of 15 amino acids. Partial CDR3 DNA: TGTGCCAGCAGCCAAGGGACAGGGGTCGGAAATACGCTCTAT. It translates to CASSQGTGVGNTLY. In full, the CDR3 reads CASSQGTGVGNTLYF.

With regard to this clone: Gene names are the mouse ones. The sequenced fragment ends 1 residue before the CDR3 boundary, so the rest is inferred from the germline J gene. The chain recombines TRBV16 with TRBJ1-1; no firm D call. V shed 1 base and J shed 4 bases, with 4 bases lying between them. There are 12 residues in the CDR3. CDR1 SGHSA and CDR2 FRNQAP come from the germline V gene. CDR3 bases read: TGTGCAAGCAGCTTAGCGGGCACAGAAGTCTTC. Its protein product is CASSLAGTEVF. The whole CDR3 region reads CASSLAGTEVFF.

This clone was seen only once. Mouse germline and gene names are used. The CDR3 end falls 1 residue outside the read, so it is completed with the germline J gene. The J gene is TRBJ1-4, the V gene TRBV3, with 9 bases lining up with TRBD1. The CDR3 spans 15 residues. J was trimmed by 4 bases and V by 3 bases; bases with no gene match: 3. Germline V lookup: CDR1 SNHLY, CDR2 FYNGKV (reference sequence). Incomplete CDR3 DNA: TGTGCCAGCAGCTTTATGACAGGGGGCAACGAAAGATTATTT. Translated: CASSFMTGGNERLF. In full, the CDR3 reads CASSFMTGGNERLFF.

By share of the sample, this clone is medium-sized. Mouse names are used for the genes. Read coverage stops 1 residue before the CDR3 terminus; the germline J gene supplies the remainder. The chain joins TRBV1 to TRBJ2-4; TRBD2 aligns across 7 bases. V dropped 1 base and J dropped 2; count of bases not matched to a gene: 3. CDR1 is NSQYPW, CDR2 LRSPGD, per germline (reference sequence). The CDR3 sequence is 15 residues long. CDR3 sequence: CTCSAGGGDQNTLYF. Partial CDR3 DNA: TGCACCTGCAGTGCAGGGGGGGGAGATCAAAACACCTTGTAC.

Worth noting for this clone: Gene names are the mouse ones. The read falls 1 residue short of the CDR3 end, and the missing part is taken from the germline J gene. V gene TRBV26 combines with J gene TRBJ2-5, with D possibly TRBD1 on 6 matching bases. The germline CDR1 and CDR2 sequences are KGHPV and FQNQEV (reference sequence). Trimming cost V 3 bases and J 3 bases, with 10 bases left between them. This CDR3 is 14 amino acids long. CDR3 protein: CASSLRDIQDTQYF. The DNA read from the CDR3 is TGTGCCAGCAGTCTCCGGGACATTCAAGACACCCAGTAC.

As concerns this clone: Gene names refer to mouse genes. From the germline J gene comes the end of the CDR3, since the read stops 1 residue before it. V gene TRBV26 combines with J gene TRBJ2-1, with 7 bases matching TRBD1. V lost 6 bases to trimming and J lost 5 bases; unmatched junction nucleotides: 7. The CDR3 spans 14 residues. Germline lookup yields CDR1 KGHPV and CDR2 FQNQEV (reference sequence). CDR3: CASRETGRDAEQFF. CDR3 DNA (partial): TGTGCCAGCAGGGAGACAGGGAGGGATGCTGAGCAGTTC.

This clone is deemed medium-sized (0.01 to 0.1%). Gene and germline names: mouse. The read ends 1 residue early relative to the CDR3; the germline J gene fills the gap. J is TRBJ2-7 and V is TRBV19; TRBD2 matches 12 bases. After removal of 4 bases from V and 4 bases from J, the junction contained 6 bases not matched to a gene. Germline V gene data show CDR1 as FNHDT and CDR2 as SITEND (reference sequence). This CDR3 spans 15 amino acids. CDR3 residues: CASSLGTGGIYEQYF. The CDR3 bases that were read are TGTGCCAGCAGTCTCGGGACTGGGGGGATATATGAACAGTAC.

This clone came up a few times. The genes and germline here are from mouse. The read ends 1 residue before the CDR3 terminus; that terminus is restored from the germline J gene. The chain has TRBV26 and TRBJ1-4, with 10 bases matching TRBD1. The V segment lost 4 bases and the J segment 8 bases; nucleotides outside the gene matches: 4. The CDR3 length is 14 residues. Germline values: CDR1 KGHPV, CDR2 FQNQEV (reference sequence). CDR3 in amino acids: CASSRGQGTERLFF. The sequenced part of the CDR3 DNA is TGTGCCAGCAGTCGGGGACAGGGGACAGAAAGATTATTT.

With regard to this clone: Gene names are mouse gene names. The read terminates 1 residue ahead of where the CDR3 ends, so the germline J gene completes it. The genes are TRBV13-2 and TRBJ2-7; 7 nucleotides match TRBD2. The CDR3 extends over 12 amino acids. The junction had 8 bases not matched to a gene; V was cut back by 7 bases and J by 7 bases. Looked up from germline, CDR1 is NNHNN and CDR2 is SYGAGS (reference sequence). CDR3 bases read: TGTGCCAGCAGTATATGGGGGGACGAACAGTAC. This encodes CASSIWGDEQY. The whole CDR3 region reads CASSIWGDEQYF.

This clone was picked up a small number of times. The genes and germline here are from mouse. The CDR3 goes on 1 residue after the read ends, and that part is filled in from the germline J gene. V usage is TRBV12-1 and J usage is TRBJ1-4; D is uncertain. Germline CDR1 is SGHSN and CDR2 is HYEKVE. The length of the CDR3 is 12 residues. V lost 6 bases, J lost 4 bases, and 8 bases lay in between. The chain's CDR3 is CASRRNNERLFF. The sequenced CDR3 bases are TGTGCCAGCCGCCGAAACAACGAAAGATTATTT.

On this clone itself: The listed genes are named as in mouse. The read stops 1 residue short of the end of the CDR3; the missing end is completed from the germline J gene. This chain links TRBV3 with TRBJ2-4, with 7 nucleotides matching TRBD2. V gave up 4 bases and J gave up 3 bases; unmatched junction bases: 7. The CDR3 has 15 amino acids. Germline CDR1 SNHLY, CDR2 FYNGKV (reference sequence). CDR3 protein: CASSYRLGGQNTLYF. Partial CDR3 DNA: TGTGCCAGCAGCTACCGACTGGGAGGGCAAAACACCTTGTAC.

This clone occurred a few times. Genes and germline are mouse. The read finishes 1 residue shy of the CDR3 end, and the germline J gene is used to complete it. This sequence joins TRBV26 and TRBJ2-1, with TRBD1 identical over 11 bases. Trimming took 4 bases from V and 1 from J; bases not matched to a gene: 0. The germline gives CDR1 KGHPV, CDR2 FQNQEV (reference sequence). This CDR3 is built from 15 residues. The CDR3 DNA, read in part, is TGTGCCAGCAGTCGGGACAGGGGGAACTATGCTGAGCAGTTC. Protein product: CASSRDRGNYAEQF. The full CDR3 is CASSRDRGNYAEQFF.

This clone has more than one count but fewer than ten. Genes here carry mouse names. The read falls 1 residue short of the CDR3 end, and the missing part is taken from the germline J gene. The chain recombines TRBV3 with TRBJ2-3; D gene uncertain. Looked up from germline, CDR1 is SNHLY and CDR2 is FYNGKV (reference sequence). The ends were cut back, 1 base at V and 0 bases at J, with 5 bases in the middle. The CDR3 extends over 14 amino acids. This CDR3 reads CASSLGGSAETLYF. CDR3 DNA (partial): TGTGCCAGCAGCTTAGGGGGTAGTGCAGAAACGCTGTAT.

A word on this clone: Here the gene names and germline are mouse. CDR3 bases read: TGTGCCAGCAGTGGGGGGACTGGGGCAAACACCGGGCAGCTCTAC. Amino acid sequence: CASSGGTGANTGQLY. The entire CDR3 protein is CASSGGTGANTGQLYF. The chain uses TRBV13-2 and TRBJ2-2; 10 bases are shared with TRBD2. The missing CDR3 end, 1 residue past where the read stops, is filled in from the germline J gene. The CDR3 length is 16 residues. Trimming cost V 7 bases and J 0 bases; bases outside gene matches: 6. Germline V gene lookup returns CDR1 NNHNN and CDR2 SYGAGS (reference sequence).

Notes on this clone: Mouse gene names apply. The CDR3 end falls 1 residue outside the read, so it is completed with the germline J gene. V is TRBV3 and J is TRBJ2-3, with D possibly matching TRBD1 (5 bases). Germline CDR1 reads SNHLY; CDR2 reads FYNGKV (reference sequence). Trimming stripped 5 bases from V and 4 bases from J, with 7 bases between. This CDR3 has 12 amino acids. CDR3 protein: CASSGQSETLYF. The DNA read from the CDR3 is TGTGCCAGCAGCGGACAATCAGAAACGCTGTAT.

With respect to this clone: Gene and germline names: mouse. The sequenced CDR3 bases are TGTGCCAGCAGTCTGAATTCCTATAATTCGCCCCTCTAC. Its protein is CASSLNSYNSPLY. The full CDR3 is CASSLNSYNSPLYF. The chain joins TRBV26 to TRBJ1-6; D gene unclear. Coverage ceases 1 residue before the CDR3 finishes, and the germline J gene fills in the end. TRBJ1-6 is labeled an ORF, and its function is uncertain. V gave up 2 bases and J gave up 0 bases, with 2 bases separating them. CDR3 size: 14 residues. Germline V CDR1 and CDR2: KGHPV, FQNQEV (reference sequence).

In its sample, this clone was seen a few times. Mouse gene names and germline throughout. Read data end 1 residue before the CDR3 end; the end is taken from the germline J gene. The chain is built from TRBV14 and TRBJ2-2, with 10 bases aligning to TRBD1. The CDR3 sequence is 16 residues long. Trimming removed 4 bases from V and 2 bases from J; junction bases left unmatched: 5. Germline V gene sequence: CDR1 SGHDT, CDR2 FRDEAV. The sequenced part of the CDR3 DNA is TGTGCCAGCAGTATACCGGGACAGGGGAACACCGGGCAGCTCTAC. It is translated as CASSIPGQGNTGQLY. The entire CDR3 reads CASSIPGQGNTGQLYF.